This paragraph reports one T cell receptor beta chain. The entry originates in a study of T cells expressing NK-cell markers. Turning to the study itself: Repertoire data for TCR beta were derived from sorted T cells (CD3+CD56+NKG2C+, CD3+CD56+NKG2C- and CD3+CD56-NKG2C+).

The CDR3 has 18 residues. Looked up from germline, CDR1 is DFQATT and CDR2 is SNEGSKA (reference sequence). The authors made TCR beta cDNA libraries by 5'RACE template switching. This switching added a universal primer site and UMIs. From the 5' RACE reads, TCRdb lists one entry per CDR3 protein and no DNA. This sample's clone table lists roughly 380,000 distinct CDR3 sequences. The rearrangement joins TRBV20-1 to TRBJ2-5; the D call of TRBD2 rests on TCRdb alone, since no DNA is present to check it. This sequence originates from a man aged 18 to 69 in good health. The sample consisted of blood T cells: a sorted CD56 or NKG2C T cell subset, CD4+ or CD8+ T cells, or bulk PBMC T cells (not recorded which). The chain's CDR3 is CSARELAGGSRPQETQYF.